The 30 T cell receptor beta chains below were found in one sample sequenced in a study of OX40 agonist ivuxolimab in advanced cancers. Clones were read by immunoSEQ multiplex PCR, and TCRdb kept only the in-frame ones, dropping some. The sample consists of fewer than 25,000 clones, 73% of them appearing once. Specimen: CD4+ or CD8+ T cells sorted from blood, collected in a trial of the OX40 agonist ivuxolimab. The receptor source for this set is an adult with an advanced solid tumor such as melanoma, head and neck, liver or kidney cancer.

The V and J genes are TRBV18 and TRBJ1-5; the match to TRBD1 covers 10 bases. CDR3 length: 14 residues. The V gene end was trimmed by 2 bases and the J gene end by 5 bases; junction bases not matched to a gene: 0. Germline V lookup: CDR1 KGHSH, CDR2 LQKENI. CDR3 nucleotides: TGTGCCAGCTCACCAGACAGGGGGCATCAGCCCCAGCATTTT. Translating it yields CASSPDRGHQPQHF.

The chain links TRBV6-5 to TRBJ1-1; 10 nucleotides agree with TRBD1. The germline V gene encodes CDR1 MNHEY and CDR2 SVGAGI. CDR3 length: 14 residues. V was pared by 2 bases and J by 6 bases, with 3 bases of the junction left unmatched. CDR3 region: CASSYGTGAPEAFF. The DNA of the CDR3 is TGTGCCAGCAGTTACGGGACAGGGGCTCCTGAAGCTTTCTTT.

This chain links TRBV28 with TRBJ2-3; 14 nucleotides align to TRBD2. The germline CDR1 and CDR2 sequences are MDHEN and SYDVKM. J was trimmed by 6 bases and V by 0 bases; bases with no gene match: 2. The CDR3 consists of 16 residues. The CDR3 reads CASSLWTSGRDDTQYF. The CDR3 bases are TGTGCCAGCAGTTTATGGACTAGCGGGAGGGATGATACGCAGTATTTT.

This clone was recorded once. This chain uses TRBV7-9 with TRBJ1-4, with 9 bases lining up with TRBD1. This CDR3 spans 15 amino acids. CDR1 is SEHNR, CDR2 FQNEAQ, per germline (reference sequence). With V trimmed by 3 bases and J by 7 bases, 6 bases remained unmatched. CDR3 in DNA: TGTGCCAGCAGCTTCGGGGACAGGGTGGGTGAAAAACTGTTTTTT. This gives the protein CASSFGDRVGEKLFF.

The chain has TRBV28 and TRBJ2-7; no reliable D call. Trimming took off 6 bases at V and 0 bases at J, with 9 bases between the two ends. The germline CDR1 and CDR2 sequences are MDHEN and SYDVKM. The CDR3 is 13 residues long. The CDR3 bases are TGTGCCAGCAGCCTTGGGGACTCCTACGAGCAGTACTTC. It translates to CASSLGDSYEQYF.

This chain joins TRBV19 and TRBJ2-1, with D perhaps matching TRBD1 (5 bases). The V gene lost 3 bases and the J gene lost 5 bases, with 8 bases spanning the gap. This CDR3 comprises 13 residues. The germline V gene has CDR1 LNHDA and CDR2 SQIVND (reference sequence). As DNA, the CDR3 is TGTGCCAGTAGTATCTCCAGGGACAATGAGCAGTTCTTC. Protein product: CASSISRDNEQFF.

The DNA of the CDR3 is TGTGCCAGCAGTTTCCTCGGGACAGCCATAGAGACCCAGTACTTC. Its protein product is CASSFLGTAIETQYF. This chain links TRBV6-5 with TRBJ2-5; 7 bases are a match to TRBD1. Looked up from germline, CDR1 is MNHEY and CDR2 is SVGAGI. V shed 4 bases and J 4 bases; nucleotides not matched to a gene: 9. This CDR3 is 15 amino acids long.

This clone has only a few counts. The chain is built from TRBV15 and TRBJ2-7; 9 bases are a match to TRBD1. Unmatched junction bases numbered 9, after V lost 0 bases and J lost 3 bases. Germline V lookup: CDR1 LNHNV, CDR2 YYDKDF (reference sequence). The CDR3 totals 17 residues. CDR3 in amino acids: CATSRESTGGVVYEQYF. The CDR3 bases are TGTGCCACCAGCAGAGAGTCGACAGGGGGAGTAGTCTACGAGCAGTACTTC. Combining the CDR3 with reference TRBV15 and TRBJ2-7 gives the whole variable domain DAMVIQNPRYQVTQFGKPVTLSCSQTLNHNVMYWYQQKSSQAPKLLFHYYDKDFNNEADTPDNFQSRRPNTSFCFLDIRSPGLGDTAMYLCATSRESTGGVVYEQYFGPGTRLTVT.

This clone was observed a handful of times. The chain recombines TRBV13 with TRBJ1-2; 8 nucleotides line up with TRBD1. V was clipped by 3 bases and J by 3 bases; unmatched bases: 3. Germline V lookup: CDR1 PRHDT, CDR2 FYEKMQ (reference sequence). CDR3 length equals 14 residues. The CDR3 region is CASSLGTGHYGYTF. DNA for the CDR3: TGTGCCAGCAGCTTGGGGACAGGCCACTATGGCTACACCTTC.

This chain joins TRBV25-1 and TRBJ2-7, with 8 nucleotides matching TRBD1. The V segment lost 1 base and the J segment 3 bases; nucleotides outside the gene matches: 8. In germline, CDR1 is MGHDK, CDR2 SYGVNS. This CDR3 is built from 16 residues. This CDR3 reads CASSEFRLTGDYEQYF. In DNA, the CDR3 is TGTGCCAGCAGTGAATTCCGCCTGACAGGGGACTACGAGCAGTACTTC.

On this clone: A single base is all that separates this from a far larger clone, so a read error is likely. V and J are TRBV6-5 and TRBJ2-7, with TRBD1 matching 9 bases. In germline, CDR1 is MNHEY, CDR2 SVGAGI. The CDR3 runs to 14 residues. J was trimmed by 5 bases and V by 5 bases; bases with no gene match: 7. The chain's CDR3 is CASSKGQGSNEQYF. The CDR3, as DNA: TGTGCCAGCAGTAAAGGACAGGGGTCCAACGAGCAGTACTTC.

This chain links TRBV19 with TRBJ2-7; D may match TRBD1 or TRBD2 (5 bases each). The germline V gene encodes CDR1 LNHDA and CDR2 SQIVND (reference sequence). The CDR3 sequence is 13 residues long. V shed 2 bases and J shed 5 bases, with 10 bases lying between them. The CDR3 region is CASSIWLGDEQYF. The DNA for the CDR3 is TGTGCCAGTAGTATATGGTTGGGGGACGAGCAGTACTTC.

This chain connects TRBV27 to TRBJ2-3, with 7 positions matching TRBD2. The length of the CDR3 is 15 residues. Trimming at V came to 0 bases and at J to 9 bases, leaving 9 bases not matched to a gene. Germline CDR1 MNHEY, CDR2 SMNVEV (reference sequence). The CDR3 region has the DNA TGTGCCAGCAGTTTATCGCCGGGGGGTCAGGGAACGCAGTATTTT. The encoded protein is CASSLSPGGQGTQYF.

The chain links TRBV28 to TRBJ1-2, with D uncertain. The V end was cut by 1 base, the J end by 4 bases, with 13 bases between. Germline lookup yields CDR1 MDHEN and CDR2 SYDVKM. The CDR3 loop spans 15 amino acids. The CDR3 loop is CASSLYEDLRYGYTF. The CDR3 nucleotides read TGTGCCAGCAGTTTATACGAGGACCTCCGCTATGGCTACACCTTC.

The gene calls are TRBV19 and TRBJ2-7; D possibly corresponds to TRBD2 (5 bases). CDR1 and CDR2 from the germline V gene are LNHDA and SQIVND (reference sequence). V was pared by 3 bases and J by 3 bases, with 9 bases between. This CDR3 is built from 13 residues. The CDR3 loop reads CASSIGGLYEQYF. Written as DNA, the CDR3 is TGTGCCAGTAGTATCGGAGGCCTCTACGAGCAGTACTTC. The full variable domain, its missing parts supplied by reference TRBV19 and TRBJ2-7, is DGGITQSPKYLFRKEGQNVTLSCEQNLNHDAMYWYRQDPGQGLRLIYYSQIVNDFQKGDIAEGYSVSREKKESFPLTVTSAQKNPTAFYLCASSIGGLYEQYFGPGTRLTVT.

Here the CDR3 reads CATSRTGASYEQYF. The CDR3, as DNA: TGTGCCACCAGCAGAACCGGGGCCTCCTACGAGCAGTACTTC. The genes are TRBV15 and TRBJ2-7, with D possibly being TRBD1 or TRBD2 (5 bases each). CDR3 length: 14 residues. The V end lost 2 bases, the J end lost 0 bases, and 8 bases lay between the germline ends. Germline V gene data show CDR1 as LNHNV and CDR2 as YYDKDF (reference sequence).

This clone was counted a few times. V is TRBV5-5 and J is TRBJ2-7, with 9 nucleotides matching TRBD2. Germline values: CDR1 SGHKS, CDR2 YYEKEE (reference sequence). The length of the CDR3 is 14 residues. V lost 0 bases to trimming and J lost 4 bases; unmatched junction nucleotides: 2. CDR3 region: CASSLASGGYEQYF. In DNA, the CDR3 is TGTGCCAGCAGCTTGGCCAGCGGGGGGTACGAGCAGTACTTC.

The rearrangement links TRBV19 to TRBJ2-2, with 9 bases lining up with TRBD2. CDR1 and CDR2 (germline): LNHDA, SQIVND (reference sequence). V lost 3 bases to trimming and J lost 1 base; unmatched junction nucleotides: 3. There are 16 residues in the CDR3. The CDR3 DNA reads as TGTGCCAGTAGTATGCTAGCGGGGCTGAACACCGGGGAGCTGTTTTTT. The encoded protein is CASSMLAGLNTGELFF.

The chain combines TRBV11-2 with TRBJ2-1, with 8 bases aligning to TRBD2. Germline-derived CDR1 and CDR2 are SGHAT and FQNNGV. After removal of 5 bases from V and 10 bases from J, the junction contained 7 bases not matched to a gene. The CDR3 consists of 13 residues. CDR3 DNA sequence: TGTGCCAGCAGCCCGGGGGGGGCATGGGAGCAGTTCTTC. Amino acid sequence: CASSPGGAWEQFF.

This clone was found once. The chain joins TRBV6-5 to TRBJ1-2, with 10 bases identical to TRBD1. The CDR3 has 14 amino acids. V lost 9 bases, J lost 5 bases, and 9 bases stayed unmatched. Germline CDR1 MNHEY, CDR2 SVGAGI. The CDR3 region is CASHLTGGEYGYTF. CDR3 nucleotides: TGTGCCAGTCATCTGACAGGGGGCGAATATGGCTACACCTTC.

CDR3 DNA: TGTGCCAGCAGTACTCTAGGACAGGGGAAGGGGTACGAGCAGTACTTC. It specifies CASSTLGQGKGYEQYF. The rearrangement joins TRBV27 to TRBJ2-7; 9 bases agree with TRBD1. V dropped 5 bases and J dropped 4; count of bases not matched to a gene: 12. Germline CDR1 MNHEY, CDR2 SMNVEV (reference sequence). The CDR3 covers 16 residues.

The CDR3 DNA is TGTGCCAGCAGCTATAGCGGGAGGGCCGGCAATGAGCAGTTCTTC. It translates to CASSYSGRAGNEQFF. The V gene is TRBV5-8, the J gene TRBJ2-1; TRBD2 agrees at 11 bases. Germline CDR1 is SGHTS and CDR2 is YDEGEE. The CDR3 is 15 residues long. V dropped 3 bases and J dropped 6; count of bases not matched to a gene: 5.

This clone is a singleton in its sample. CDR3 in DNA: TGCAGTGCTAGAATCCAGACTGAAGCTTTCTTT. Protein product: CSARIQTEAFF. The chain combines TRBV20-1 with TRBJ1-1; D unclear. Per germline, CDR1 DFQATT and CDR2 SNEGSKA (reference sequence). The CDR3 spans 11 residues. The V end lost 2 bases, the J end lost 5 bases, and 6 bases lay between the germline ends.

CDR3 amino acids: CASSESGGIYEQYF. The CDR3 coding sequence is TGCGCCAGCAGTGAGTCGGGCGGCATTTACGAGCAGTACTTC. V and J are TRBV10-2 and TRBJ2-7; D is unclear. The CDR3 is 14 amino acids. The V end lost 0 bases, the J end lost 4 bases, and 10 bases lay between the germline ends. Germline lookup yields CDR1 WSHSY and CDR2 SAAADI.

The chain couples TRBV28 to TRBJ1-5; D is ambiguous. The CDR3 extends over 14 amino acids. V gave up 7 bases and J gave up 0 bases, with 10 bases separating them. Germline assignment: CDR1 MDHEN and CDR2 SYDVKM. Here the CDR3 DNA reads TGTGCCAGCAATGAGGTTTATAGCAATCAGCCCCAGCATTTT. It encodes CASNEVYSNQPQHF.

J is TRBJ2-7 and V is TRBV2; D perhaps matches TRBD1 (6 bases). This CDR3 is 15 amino acids long. With 5 bases removed from V and 2 bases from J, the gap between germline ends came to 16 bases. Germline assignment: CDR1 SNHLY and CDR2 FYNNEI. In DNA form, the CDR3 reads TGTGCCAGCAGTTGGAGGACAGACAATACCTACGAGCAGTACTTC. Translating it yields CASSWRTDNTYEQYF.

A few counts support this clone. V and J are TRBV4-3 and TRBJ1-4, with 7 bases aligning to TRBD1. Trimming cost V 0 bases and J 7 bases; bases outside gene matches: 5. The germline gives CDR1 LGHNA, CDR2 YSLEER. CDR3 size: 15 residues. Here the CDR3 DNA reads TGCGCCAGCAGCCAAGATAACAGGGGCGGTGAAAAACTGTTTTTT. Amino acids: CASSQDNRGGEKLFF.

The V and J genes are TRBV29-1 and TRBJ1-1; D uncertain. Trimming pared 5 bases from V and 2 bases from J, leaving 15 bases between. Germline values: CDR1 SQVTM, CDR2 ANQGSEA. This CDR3 has 14 amino acids. The CDR3, as DNA: TGCAGCGTTCCTGGTGACGGACTAAACACTGAAGCTTTCTTT. Translated, it gives CSVPGDGLNTEAFF.

The chain recombines TRBV18 with TRBJ1-2, with 7 bases aligning to TRBD1. Germline CDR1 reads KGHSH; CDR2 reads LQKENI. The CDR3 spans 14 residues. Unmatched junction bases numbered 6, after V lost 0 bases and J lost 8 bases. The CDR3 is CASSPPTGLIGYTF. CDR3 coding DNA: TGTGCCAGCTCACCACCGACAGGGCTAATCGGCTACACCTTC.

This clone was seen once. This chain links TRBV7-6 with TRBJ2-7; possible D gene TRBD1, 6 bases. CDR1 and CDR2 (germline): SGHVS, FNYEAQ. The CDR3 loop spans 12 amino acids. Trimming took 5 bases from V and 6 from J, leaving 11 bases between them. CDR3 in amino acids: CASSLSGAEQYF. The DNA for the CDR3 is TGTGCCAGCAGCCTTTCAGGGGCCGAGCAGTACTTC. The full variable domain, its missing parts supplied by reference TRBV7-6 and TRBJ2-7, is GAGVSQSPRYKVTKRGQDVALRCDPISGHVSLYWYRQALGQGPEFLTYFNYEAQQDKSGLPNDRFSAERPEGSISTLTIQRTEQRDSAMYRCASSLSGAEQYFGPGTRLTVT.